This T cell receptor (beta chain) originates from a study of blood T cell repertoires in COVID-19. Germline V gives CDR1 SGHDT, CDR2 YYEEEE. This CDR3 has 16 residues. V lost 4 bases to trimming and J lost 6 bases, with 19 bases between them. The method was immunoSEQ multiplex PCR; TCRdb's version includes in-frame clones alone and lacks a portion of them. The sample consists of more than 300,000 clones, 90% of them appearing once. The chain has TRBV5-6 and TRBJ1-4, with D perhaps matching TRBD1 (5 bases). The source of this sequence is a woman in her thirties who had been exposed to COVID-19. Input material: PBMCs or T cells enriched from blood (not recorded which). CDR3 sequence: CASSQYLGPRDEKLFF. CDR3 coding DNA: TGTGCCAGCAGCCAGTATTTGGGGCCCCGCGATGAAAAACTGTTTTTT.